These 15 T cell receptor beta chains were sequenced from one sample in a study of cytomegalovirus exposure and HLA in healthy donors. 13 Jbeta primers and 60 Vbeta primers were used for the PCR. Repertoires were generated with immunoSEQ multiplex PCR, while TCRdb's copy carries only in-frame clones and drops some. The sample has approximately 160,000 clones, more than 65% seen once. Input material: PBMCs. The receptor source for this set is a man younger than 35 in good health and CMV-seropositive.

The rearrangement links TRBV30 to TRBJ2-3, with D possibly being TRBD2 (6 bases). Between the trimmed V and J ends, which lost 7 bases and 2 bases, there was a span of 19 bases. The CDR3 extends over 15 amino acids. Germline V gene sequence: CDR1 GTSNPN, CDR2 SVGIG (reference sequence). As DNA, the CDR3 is TGTGCCTCCGGGAGAGTCCCCCTGCTCACAGATACGCAGTATTTT. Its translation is CASGRVPLLTDTQYF.

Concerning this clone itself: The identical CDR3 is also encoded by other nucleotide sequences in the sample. DNA of the CDR3: TGTGCCAGCAGTTTATCGGGAGGGCGCACTGAAGCTTTCTTT. As protein: CASSLSGGRTEAFF. V and J are TRBV27 and TRBJ1-1; no clear D gene. The CDR3 runs 14 residues. Looked up from germline, CDR1 is MNHEY and CDR2 is SMNVEV (reference sequence). Trimming pared 0 bases from V and 4 bases from J, leaving 9 bases between.

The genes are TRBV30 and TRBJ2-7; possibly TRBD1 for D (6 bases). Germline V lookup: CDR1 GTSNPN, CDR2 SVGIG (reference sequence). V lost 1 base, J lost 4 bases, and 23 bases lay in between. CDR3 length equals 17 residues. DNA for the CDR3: TGTGCCTGGAGTGAGGGGGACGACACCCAAGCAAGGTACGAGCAGTACGTC. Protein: CAWSEGDDTQARYEQYV.

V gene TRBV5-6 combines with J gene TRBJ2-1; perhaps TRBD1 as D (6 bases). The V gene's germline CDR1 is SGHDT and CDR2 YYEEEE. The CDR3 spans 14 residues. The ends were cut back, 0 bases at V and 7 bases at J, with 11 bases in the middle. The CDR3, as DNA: TGTGCCAGCAGCTTGGGGGGGCTGGGGAATGAGCAGTTCTTC. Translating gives CASSLGGLGNEQFF.

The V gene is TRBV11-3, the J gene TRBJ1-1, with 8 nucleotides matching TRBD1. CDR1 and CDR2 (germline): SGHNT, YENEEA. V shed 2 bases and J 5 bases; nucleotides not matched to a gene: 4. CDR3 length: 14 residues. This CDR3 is CASSLQGAGTEAFF. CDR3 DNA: TGTGCCAGCAGCTTACAGGGGGCTGGGACTGAAGCTTTCTTT.

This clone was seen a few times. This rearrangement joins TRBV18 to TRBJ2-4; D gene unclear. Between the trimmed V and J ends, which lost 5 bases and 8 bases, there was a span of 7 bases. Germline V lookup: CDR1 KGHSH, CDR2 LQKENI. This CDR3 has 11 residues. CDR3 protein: CASSSGDIQYF. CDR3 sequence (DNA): TGTGCCAGCTCAAGTGGAGACATTCAGTACTTC.

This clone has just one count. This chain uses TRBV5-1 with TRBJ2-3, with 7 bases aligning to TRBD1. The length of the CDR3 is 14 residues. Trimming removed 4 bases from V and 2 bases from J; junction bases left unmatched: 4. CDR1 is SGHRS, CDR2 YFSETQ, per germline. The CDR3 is CASSIGQATDTQYF. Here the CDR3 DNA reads TGCGCCAGCAGCATCGGACAGGCCACAGATACGCAGTATTTT.

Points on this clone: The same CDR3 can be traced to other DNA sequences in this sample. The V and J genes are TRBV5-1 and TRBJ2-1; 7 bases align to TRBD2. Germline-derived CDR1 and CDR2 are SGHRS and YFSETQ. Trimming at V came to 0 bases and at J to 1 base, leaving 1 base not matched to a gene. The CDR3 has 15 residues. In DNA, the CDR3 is TGCGCCAGCAGCTTGGTGGGGGGGTCCTACAATGAGCAGTTCTTC. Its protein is CASSLVGGSYNEQFF.

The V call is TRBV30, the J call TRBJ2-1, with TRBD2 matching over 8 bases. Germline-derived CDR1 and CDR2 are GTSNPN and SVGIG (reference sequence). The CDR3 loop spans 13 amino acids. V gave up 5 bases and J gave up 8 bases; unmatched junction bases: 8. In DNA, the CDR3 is TGTGCCTGGGGACTAGCCGGCGTGGATGAGCAGTTCTTC. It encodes CAWGLAGVDEQFF.

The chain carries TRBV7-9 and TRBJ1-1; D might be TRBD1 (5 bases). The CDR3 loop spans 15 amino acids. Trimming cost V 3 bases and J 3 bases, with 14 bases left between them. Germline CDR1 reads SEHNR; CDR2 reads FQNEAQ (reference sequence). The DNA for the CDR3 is TGTGCCAGCAGCTTTGGGGGGAGGGTGGACACTGAAGCTTTCTTT. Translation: CASSFGGRVDTEAFF.

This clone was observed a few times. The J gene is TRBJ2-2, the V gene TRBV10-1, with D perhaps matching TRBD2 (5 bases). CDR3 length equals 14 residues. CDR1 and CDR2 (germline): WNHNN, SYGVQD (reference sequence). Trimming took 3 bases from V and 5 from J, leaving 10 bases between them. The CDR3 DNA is TGCGCCAGCAGTGAATCTTCGGGGACCGGGGAGCTGTTTTTT. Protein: CASSESSGTGELFF.

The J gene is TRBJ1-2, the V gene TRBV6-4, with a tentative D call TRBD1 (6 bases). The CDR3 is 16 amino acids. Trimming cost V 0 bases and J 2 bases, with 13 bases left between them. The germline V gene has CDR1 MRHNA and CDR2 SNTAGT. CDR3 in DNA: TGTGCCAGCAGTGACTCTAGGGCCGACAGGAACTATGGCTACACCTTC. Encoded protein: CASSDSRADRNYGYTF.

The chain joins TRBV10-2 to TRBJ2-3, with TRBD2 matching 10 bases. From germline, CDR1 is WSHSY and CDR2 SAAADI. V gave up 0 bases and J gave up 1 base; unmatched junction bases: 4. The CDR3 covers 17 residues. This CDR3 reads CASSESRGTSGTDTQYF. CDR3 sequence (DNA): TGCGCCAGCAGTGAGTCGCGAGGGACTAGCGGCACAGATACGCAGTATTTT.

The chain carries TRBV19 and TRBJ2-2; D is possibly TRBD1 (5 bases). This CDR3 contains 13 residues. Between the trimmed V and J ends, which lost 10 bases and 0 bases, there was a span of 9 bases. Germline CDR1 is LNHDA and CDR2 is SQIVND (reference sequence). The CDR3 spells CATKTANTGELFF. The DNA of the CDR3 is TGTGCCACTAAGACAGCGAACACCGGGGAGCTGTTTTTT.

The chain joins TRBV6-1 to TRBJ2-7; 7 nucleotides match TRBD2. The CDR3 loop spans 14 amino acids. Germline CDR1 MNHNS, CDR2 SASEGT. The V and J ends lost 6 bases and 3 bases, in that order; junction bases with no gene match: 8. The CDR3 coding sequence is TGTGCCAGCAGCCTAGGGAGGGTTGTCTACGAGCAGTACGTC. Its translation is CASSLGRVVYEQYV.